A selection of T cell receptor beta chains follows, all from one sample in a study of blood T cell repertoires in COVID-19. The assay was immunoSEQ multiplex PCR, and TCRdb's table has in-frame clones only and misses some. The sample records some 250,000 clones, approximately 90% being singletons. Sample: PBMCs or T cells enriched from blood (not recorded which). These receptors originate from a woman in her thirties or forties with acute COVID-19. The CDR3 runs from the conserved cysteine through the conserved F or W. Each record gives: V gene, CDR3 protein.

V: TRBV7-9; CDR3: CASSPPGQGARGYTF
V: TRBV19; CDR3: CASSIPATGKMSYTF
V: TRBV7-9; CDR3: CASSLDRDYYEQYF
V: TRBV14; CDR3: CASSQGMASGALETQYF
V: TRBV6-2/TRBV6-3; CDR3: CASSYSGGNTIYF
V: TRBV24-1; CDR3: CATSDSQTYEQYF
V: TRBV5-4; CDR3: CASSPGQHREQYF
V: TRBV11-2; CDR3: CASSLDNRVGETQYF
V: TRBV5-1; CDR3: CASSLAEGSGRYQGGYNEQFF
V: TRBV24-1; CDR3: CATSEPGQGNTGELFF
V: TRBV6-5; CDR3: CASSFSGTTYEQYF
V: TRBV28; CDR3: CASSLSLEIYGYTF
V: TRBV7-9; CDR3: CASSLAAESYNEQFF
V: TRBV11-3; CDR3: CASSLEGLAAFTDTQYF
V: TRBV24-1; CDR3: CATSDSGTQKNNEQFF
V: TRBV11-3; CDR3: CASSLSGTSGLMKQFF
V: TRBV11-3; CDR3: CASSLGEGQHYGYTF
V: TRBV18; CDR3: CASSPAGQSHEQYF
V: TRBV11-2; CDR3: CASSSPQGHHEQFF
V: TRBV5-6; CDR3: CASSHRGYSNQPQHF
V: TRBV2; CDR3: CASNVLSGNTIYF